The rows below give T cell receptor beta chains drawn from one sample of a study of blood T cell repertoires in COVID-19. Here immunoSEQ multiplex PCR was the method, and the copy in TCRdb shows in-frame clones only, minus some. This sample has some 80,000 clones, with about 86% found just once. Sequences were obtained from peripheral blood. These receptor sequences come from a man older than 75 with acute or convalescent COVID-19. Each CDR3 is given with its conserved first and last residue.

13,TRBV28,TRBJ1-5,CASRDSRVRAQHF
14,TRBV5-1,TRBJ2-7,CASSLSEPPYEQYF
15,TRBV11-3,TRBJ1-2,CASSLWDSTNYGYTF
14,TRBV29-1,TRBJ2-7,CSGRLAGGNHEQYF
15,TRBV28,TRBJ2-2,CASSFPGGLTGELFF
16,TRBV9,TRBJ2-2,CASSPGTGGYTGELFF
16,TRBV5-1,TRBJ2-7,CASSVSPGQRAYEQYF
17,TRBV5-8,TRBJ2-7,CASSSSLVILAVDEQYF
15,TRBV3-1/TRBV3-2,TRBJ1-2,CASSQMGQGASGYTF
14,TRBV5-6,TRBJ1-6,CASSFGTGYSPLHF
15,TRBV5-4,TRBJ2-7,CASSPPPGSSYEQYF
15,TRBV5-1,TRBJ1-3,CASSLQGNSGNTIYF
16,TRBV14,TRBJ2-2,CASSPGIVGVAGELFF
12,TRBV5-1,TRBJ1-2,CASSDSSNGYTF
15,TRBV5-1,TRBJ2-7,CASSVGGSGSYEQYF
18,TRBV28,TRBJ2-3,CASSGLAGGWRGTDTQYF
16,TRBV5-4,TRBJ1-1,CASSLGQGRVNTEAFF
18,TRBV9,TRBJ2-2,CASSDGNFQGSITGELFF
13,TRBV28,TRBJ1-2,CASSLGLGYGYTF
14,TRBV5-1,TRBJ2-2,CASLVNTGAGELFF
14,TRBV30,TRBJ1-6,CAWSVDSTNSPLHF
14,TRBV4-2,TRBJ2-3,CASSQVGSTDTQYF
13,TRBV7-2,TRBJ2-7,CASSLVSEFEQYF
16,TRBV6-1,TRBJ2-6,CASSVQFISGANVLTF
12,TRBV19,TRBJ2-1,CASSITPNEQFF
20,TRBV19,TRBJ2-1,CASSIPRSSGTSGSHNEQFF
14,TRBV19,TRBJ1-1,CASSPRDRGLMAFF
13,TRBV7-7,TRBJ2-7,CASSLSLSDEQYF
13,TRBV14,TRBJ2-3,CASSQLAADTQYF
18,TRBV5-1,TRBJ2-3,CASSPGLAGASGTDTQYF
15,TRBV19,TRBJ1-2,CASSIANQDRTGYTF
17,TRBV28,TRBJ2-1,CASRGLGLAASYNEQFF
14,TRBV6-2/TRBV6-3,TRBJ1-2,CASSIQQGAFGYTF
16,TRBV12-1,TRBJ2-3,CASSFESSGRPDTQYF
13,TRBV20-1,TRBJ2-7,CSASNLAGNEQYF
15,TRBV18,TRBJ2-7,CASSPDRGLYGEQYF
13,TRBV7-9,TRBJ1-1,CASSLAMNTEAFF
14,TRBV5-5,TRBJ1-5,CASSLPGTNQPQHF
15,TRBV10-1,TRBJ2-1,CASSVVAGSYNEQFF
13,TRBV19,TRBJ1-6,CASTSTGNSPLHF
16,TRBV28,TRBJ1-1,CASSLWAGGQDTEAFF
14,TRBV6-6,TRBJ1-2,CASSYPTGGDGYTF